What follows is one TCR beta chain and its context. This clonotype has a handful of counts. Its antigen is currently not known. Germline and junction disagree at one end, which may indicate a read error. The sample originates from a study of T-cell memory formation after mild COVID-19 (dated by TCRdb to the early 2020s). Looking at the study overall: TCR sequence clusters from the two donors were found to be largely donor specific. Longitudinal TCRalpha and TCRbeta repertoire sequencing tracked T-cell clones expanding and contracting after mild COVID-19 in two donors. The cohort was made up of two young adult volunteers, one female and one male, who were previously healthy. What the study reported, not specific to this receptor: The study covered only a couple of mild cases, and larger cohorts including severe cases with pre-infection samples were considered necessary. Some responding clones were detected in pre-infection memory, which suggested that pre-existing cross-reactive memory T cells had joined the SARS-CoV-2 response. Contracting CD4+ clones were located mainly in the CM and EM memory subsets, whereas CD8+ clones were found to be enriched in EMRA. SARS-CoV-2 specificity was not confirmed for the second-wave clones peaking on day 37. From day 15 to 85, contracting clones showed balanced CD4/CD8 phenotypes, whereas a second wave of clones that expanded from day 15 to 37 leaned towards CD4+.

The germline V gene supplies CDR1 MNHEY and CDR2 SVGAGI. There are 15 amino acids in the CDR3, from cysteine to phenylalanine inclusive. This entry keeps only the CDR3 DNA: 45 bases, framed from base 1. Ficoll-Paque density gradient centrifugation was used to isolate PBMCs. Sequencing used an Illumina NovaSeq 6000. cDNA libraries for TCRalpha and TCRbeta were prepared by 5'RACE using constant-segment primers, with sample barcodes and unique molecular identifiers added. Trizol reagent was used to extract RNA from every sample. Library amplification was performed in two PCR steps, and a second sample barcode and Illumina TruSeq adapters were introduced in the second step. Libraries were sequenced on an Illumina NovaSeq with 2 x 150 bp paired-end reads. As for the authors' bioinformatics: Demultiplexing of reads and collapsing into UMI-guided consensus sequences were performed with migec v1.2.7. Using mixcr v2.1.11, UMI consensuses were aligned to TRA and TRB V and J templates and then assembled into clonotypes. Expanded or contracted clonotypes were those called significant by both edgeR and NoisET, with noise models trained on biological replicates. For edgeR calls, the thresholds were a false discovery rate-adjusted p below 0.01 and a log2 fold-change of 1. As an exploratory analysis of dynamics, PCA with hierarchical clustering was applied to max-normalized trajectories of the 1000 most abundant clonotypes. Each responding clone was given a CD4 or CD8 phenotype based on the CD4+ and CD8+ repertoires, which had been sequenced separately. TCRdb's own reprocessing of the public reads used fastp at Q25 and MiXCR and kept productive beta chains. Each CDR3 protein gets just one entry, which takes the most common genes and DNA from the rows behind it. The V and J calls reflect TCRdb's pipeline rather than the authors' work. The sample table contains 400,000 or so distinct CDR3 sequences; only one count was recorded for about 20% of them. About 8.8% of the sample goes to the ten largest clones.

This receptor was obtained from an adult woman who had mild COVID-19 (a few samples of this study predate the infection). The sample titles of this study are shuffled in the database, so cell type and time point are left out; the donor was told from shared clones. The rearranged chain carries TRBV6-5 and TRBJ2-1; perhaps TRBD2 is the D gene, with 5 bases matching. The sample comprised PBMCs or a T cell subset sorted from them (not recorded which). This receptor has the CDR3 CASSYGQSPGNEKFF. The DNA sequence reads TGTGCCAGCAGTTACGGCCAATCCCCGGGAAATGAGAAGTTCTTC.